This TCR beta chain was sequenced during a study of blood T cell repertoires in COVID-19 (dated by TCRdb to about 2020). About the study as a whole: Samples from collaborators originated in the United States, Italy and Spain and spanned both the acute and convalescent phases of COVID-19. The prospective study material was composed of cDNA or gDNA derived from T cells, B-cell-depleted T cells, or PBMCs. The dataset comprised deeply sampled blood TCRbeta repertoires from subjects exposed to, actively infected with, or recovered from COVID-19. A freely available public database, intended as a resource for researchers studying the immune response to SARS-CoV-2, is where the repertoires were released. Samples were obtained from the ongoing ImmuneRACE study (first 160 participants) and from over 1,000 subjects provided by 6 global collaborators. Sample metadata almost always included a de-identified subject ID, COVID-19 status, age in years and sex. HLA class I and class II types, where available, came from metadata supplied by the sample provider rather than from assay-based typing. Points the paper makes about the study in general: Clinical and demographic metadata were provided uncurated, with the amount varying by source and participant.

The CDR3 starts with the cysteine, ends with the phenylalanine, and has 12 residues. Only the CDR3 DNA is retained, 36 bases long and in frame from the first base. V drops 6 bases and J drops 6 bases, leaving 11 bases in between. The immunoSEQ Assay, a bias-controlled multiplex PCR, was used to amplify TCRbeta CDR3 regions from genomic DNA. The authors' analysis ran thus. The number of nucleated cells in each sample was estimated from the amplification of reference gene primers within the assay. Sequence reads were collapsed and filtered to measure the absolute abundance of every unique TCRbeta CDR3 rearrangement. For each sample, productive Simpson clonality was calculated as the square root of Simpson's diversity index over productive rearrangements. TCRdb carries this immuneACCESS record with in-frame sequences only. Its versions omit some clonotypes, under half of them owing to an unresolved V gene in the studies checked, with the rest unexplained. The V and J calls and clone size were taken over from that table, and D and trimming were inferred from the DNA. The sample table shows tens of thousands of clones, and approximately 77% are seen once. Clones ranked in the top ten supply around 4.8% of the sample.

Details on this clone: The specificity of this receptor is unknown. Base quality data are lacking; no much larger clone is found one base away.

One collaborating source in Seattle enrolled patients while the patients were actively infected and followed the patients over time throughout the course of disease. The collaborating institutions used their own protocols to collect whole blood in K2EDTA tubes. For TCRbeta analysis, collaborators shipped samples as frozen whole blood, isolated PBMCs, or DNA extracted from either of those sample types. This receptor was obtained from a woman between 70 and 85 years old with COVID-19, enrolled during active disease. Sequencing was done on a sample of peripheral blood. Recombination joined TRBV12-3 or TRBV12-4 with TRBJ1-2; the best D guess is TRBD1, with 5 bases matching. CDR3 sequence: CASRYGTHGYTF. The nucleotide sequence is given as TGTGCCAGCAGATACGGGACTCATGGCTACACCTTC.